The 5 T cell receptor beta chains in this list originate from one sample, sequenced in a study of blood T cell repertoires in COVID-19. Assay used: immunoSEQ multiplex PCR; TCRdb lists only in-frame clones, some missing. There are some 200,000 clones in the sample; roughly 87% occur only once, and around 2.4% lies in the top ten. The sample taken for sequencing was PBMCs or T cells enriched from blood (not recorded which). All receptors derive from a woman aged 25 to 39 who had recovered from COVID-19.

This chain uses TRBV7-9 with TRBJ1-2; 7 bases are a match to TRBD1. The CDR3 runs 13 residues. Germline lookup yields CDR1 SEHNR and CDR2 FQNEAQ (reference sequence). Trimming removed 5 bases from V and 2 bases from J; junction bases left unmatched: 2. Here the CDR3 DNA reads TGTGCCAGCAGCGTGGGACAGAACTATGGCTACACCTTC. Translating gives CASSVGQNYGYTF.

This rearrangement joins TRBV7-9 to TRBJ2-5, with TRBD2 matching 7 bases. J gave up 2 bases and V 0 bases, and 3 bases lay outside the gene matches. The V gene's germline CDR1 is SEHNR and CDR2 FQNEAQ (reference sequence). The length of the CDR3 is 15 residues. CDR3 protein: CASSLALGGQETQYF. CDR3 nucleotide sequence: TGTGCCAGCAGCTTAGCGCTGGGAGGGCAAGAGACCCAGTACTTC.

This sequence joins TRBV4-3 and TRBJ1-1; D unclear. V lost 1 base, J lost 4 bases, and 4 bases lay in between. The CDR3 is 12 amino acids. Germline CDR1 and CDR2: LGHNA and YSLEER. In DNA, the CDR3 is TGCGCCAGCAGCCAAGCCGGCACTGAAGCTTTCTTT. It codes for CASSQAGTEAFF.

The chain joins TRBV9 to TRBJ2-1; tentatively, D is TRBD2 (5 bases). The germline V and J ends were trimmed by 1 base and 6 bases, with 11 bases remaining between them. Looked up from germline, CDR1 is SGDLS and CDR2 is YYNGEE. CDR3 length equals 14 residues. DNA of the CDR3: TGTGCCAGCAGCGTACGTGGAGAGGGCAATGAGCAGTTCTTC. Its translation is CASSVRGEGNEQFF.

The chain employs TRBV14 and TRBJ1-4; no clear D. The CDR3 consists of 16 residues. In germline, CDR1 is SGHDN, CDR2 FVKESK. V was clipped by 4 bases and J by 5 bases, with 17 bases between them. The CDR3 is CASSLLSSPGNEKLFF. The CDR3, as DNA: TGTGCCAGCAGCCTCCTCAGTTCCCCGGGAAATGAAAAACTGTTTTTT.